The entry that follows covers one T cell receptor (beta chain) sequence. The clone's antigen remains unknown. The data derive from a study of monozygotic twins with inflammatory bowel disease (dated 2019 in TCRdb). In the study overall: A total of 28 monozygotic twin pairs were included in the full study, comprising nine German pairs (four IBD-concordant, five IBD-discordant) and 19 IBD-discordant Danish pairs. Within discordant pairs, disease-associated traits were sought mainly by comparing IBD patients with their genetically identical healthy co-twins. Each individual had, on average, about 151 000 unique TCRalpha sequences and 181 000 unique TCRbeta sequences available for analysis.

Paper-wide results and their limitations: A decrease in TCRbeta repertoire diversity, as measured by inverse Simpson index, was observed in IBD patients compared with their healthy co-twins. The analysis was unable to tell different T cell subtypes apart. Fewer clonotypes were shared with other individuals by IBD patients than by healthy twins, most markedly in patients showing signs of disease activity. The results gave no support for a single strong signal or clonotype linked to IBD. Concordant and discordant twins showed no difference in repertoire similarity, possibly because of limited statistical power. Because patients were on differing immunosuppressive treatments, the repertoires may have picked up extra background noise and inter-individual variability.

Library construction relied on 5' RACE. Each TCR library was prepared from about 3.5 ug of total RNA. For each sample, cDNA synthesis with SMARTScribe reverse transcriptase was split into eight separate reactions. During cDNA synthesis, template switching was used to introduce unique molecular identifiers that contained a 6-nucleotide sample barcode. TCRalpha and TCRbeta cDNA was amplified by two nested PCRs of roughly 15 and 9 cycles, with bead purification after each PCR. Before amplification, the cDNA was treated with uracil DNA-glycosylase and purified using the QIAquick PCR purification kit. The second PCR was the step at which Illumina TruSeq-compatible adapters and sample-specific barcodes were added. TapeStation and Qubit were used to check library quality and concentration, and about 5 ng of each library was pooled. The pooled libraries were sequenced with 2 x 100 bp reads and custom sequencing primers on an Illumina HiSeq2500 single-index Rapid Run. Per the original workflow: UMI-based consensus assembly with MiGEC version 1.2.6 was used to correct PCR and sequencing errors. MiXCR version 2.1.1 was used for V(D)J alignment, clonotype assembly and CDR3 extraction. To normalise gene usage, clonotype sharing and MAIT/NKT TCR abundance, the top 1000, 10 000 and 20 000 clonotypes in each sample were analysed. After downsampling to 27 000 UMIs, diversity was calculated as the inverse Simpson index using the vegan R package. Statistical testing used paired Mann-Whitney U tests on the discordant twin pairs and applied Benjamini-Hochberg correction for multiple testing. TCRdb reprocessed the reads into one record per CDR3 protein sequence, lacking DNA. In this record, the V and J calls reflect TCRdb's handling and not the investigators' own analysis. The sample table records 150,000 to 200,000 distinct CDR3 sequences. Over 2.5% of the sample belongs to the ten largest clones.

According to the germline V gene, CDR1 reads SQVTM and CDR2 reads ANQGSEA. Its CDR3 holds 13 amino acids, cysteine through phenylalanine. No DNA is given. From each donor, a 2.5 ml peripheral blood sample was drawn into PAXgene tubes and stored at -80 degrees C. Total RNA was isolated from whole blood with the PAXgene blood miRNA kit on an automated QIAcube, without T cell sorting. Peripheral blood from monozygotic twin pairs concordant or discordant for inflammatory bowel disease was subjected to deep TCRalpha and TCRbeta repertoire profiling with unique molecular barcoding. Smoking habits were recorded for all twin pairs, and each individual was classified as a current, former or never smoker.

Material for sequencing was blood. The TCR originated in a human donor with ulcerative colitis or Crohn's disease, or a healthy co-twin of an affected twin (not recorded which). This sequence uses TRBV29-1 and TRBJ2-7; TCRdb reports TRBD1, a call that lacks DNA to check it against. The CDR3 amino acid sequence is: CSVLQDYSYEQYF.